This is a list of T cell receptor beta chains from one sample in a study of beta chain features in type 1 diabetes. Assay: immunoSEQ multiplex PCR; the TCRdb copy retains only in-frame clones and omits some. Among about 320,000 clones listed, less than 15% were seen once. The material sequenced was central memory CD4+ T cells from blood. The receptors stem from a man in his thirties or forties in good health. CDR3s include the opening cysteine and the closing phenylalanine or tryptophan. The D gene is left open where the match is weak. Size is omitted from some rows. Given values are once, few, many or a class for expanded clones.

clone_size: .; d_call: TRBD2; v_call: TRBV5-4; j_call: TRBJ2-2; cdr3_nt: TGCGCCAGCAGCTCTGGGACTAGCCGGAACACCGGGGAGCTGTTTTTT; cdr3_aa: CASSSGTSRNTGELFF
clone_size: few; d_call: .; v_call: TRBV9; j_call: TRBJ2-2; cdr3_nt: TGTGCCAGCAGCGTAGGATCACTAGCAGGCACCGGGGAGCTGTTTTTT; cdr3_aa: CASSVGSLAGTGELFF
clone_size: many; d_call: .; v_call: TRBV29-1; j_call: TRBJ2-1; cdr3_nt: TGCAGCCTTACAGGGAGCTACAATGAGCAGTTCTTC; cdr3_aa: CSLTGSYNEQFF
clone_size: .; d_call: TRBD2; v_call: TRBV5-6; j_call: TRBJ2-6; cdr3_nt: TGTGCCAGCAGCGGGACGACTAGCGGCCCAACTAGTGGGGCCAACGTCCTGACTTTC; cdr3_aa: CASSGTTSGPTSGANVLTF
clone_size: .; d_call: .; v_call: TRBV11-3; j_call: TRBJ2-3; cdr3_nt: TGTGCCAGCAGCTTAGATAGGGCTTTTGGTACGCAGTATTTT; cdr3_aa: CASSLDRAFGTQYF
clone_size: few; d_call: .; v_call: TRBV7-9; j_call: TRBJ2-5; cdr3_nt: TGTGCCAGCAGCCCTATGGACAGATATGAGACCCAGTACTTC; cdr3_aa: CASSPMDRYETQYF
clone_size: few; d_call: TRBD1; v_call: TRBV28; j_call: TRBJ2-3; cdr3_nt: TGTGCCAGCAGTGACAGGGGAGATACGCAGTATTTT; cdr3_aa: CASSDRGDTQYF
clone_size: few; d_call: .; v_call: TRBV11-2; j_call: TRBJ1-1; cdr3_nt: TGTGCCAGCAGCCCGATAGTCGGACTGAACACTGAAGCTTTCTTT; cdr3_aa: CASSPIVGLNTEAFF
clone_size: .; d_call: .; v_call: TRBV2; j_call: TRBJ1-5; cdr3_nt: TGTGCCAGCATTCTGGACTTCCAGGCGCAGCCCCAGCATTTT; cdr3_aa: CASILDFQAQPQHF
clone_size: .; d_call: TRBD1; v_call: TRBV7-2; j_call: TRBJ1-1; cdr3_nt: TGTGCCAGCAGCTTAGACAGGGGGTACACTGAAGCTTTCTTT; cdr3_aa: CASSLDRGYTEAFF
clone_size: few; d_call: TRBD1; v_call: TRBV13; j_call: TRBJ1-1; cdr3_nt: TGTGCCAGCAGCCCGGGACAGGGGCGGGTGTTCTTT; cdr3_aa: CASSPGQGRVFF
clone_size: many; d_call: .; v_call: TRBV4-3; j_call: TRBJ1-5; cdr3_nt: TGCGCCAGCAGCCAAGATTGGGCAGGGTCTGGGCAGCCCCAGCATTTT; cdr3_aa: CASSQDWAGSGQPQHF
clone_size: .; d_call: .; v_call: TRBV7-8; j_call: TRBJ1-2; cdr3_nt: TGTGCCAGCAGCTCCAGGGGTGGCTATGGCTACACCTTC; cdr3_aa: CASSSRGGYGYTF
clone_size: few; d_call: .; v_call: TRBV19; j_call: TRBJ1-1; cdr3_nt: TGTGCCAGTAGCACCAGGCGGTCCCGAGAAGCTTTCTTT; cdr3_aa: CASSTRRSREAFF
clone_size: few; d_call: TRBD1; v_call: TRBV18; j_call: TRBJ1-5; cdr3_nt: TGTGCCAGCTCACCTCAGACAGGGACAGTAGGTCAGCCCCAGCATTTT; cdr3_aa: CASSPQTGTVGQPQHF
clone_size: few; d_call: .; v_call: TRBV5-4; j_call: TRBJ2-7; cdr3_nt: TGTGCCAGCAGCGAGAGGGCAGCCGGAACCGGATACGAGCAGTACTTC; cdr3_aa: CASSERAAGTGYEQYF
clone_size: .; d_call: TRBD2; v_call: TRBV9; j_call: TRBJ2-1; cdr3_nt: TGTGCCAGCAGCGATTTAGCGGGTAATGAGCAGTTCTTC; cdr3_aa: CASSDLAGNEQFF
clone_size: few; d_call: .; v_call: TRBV7-3; j_call: TRBJ2-3; cdr3_nt: TGTGCCAGCAGCCCCGACGGAGCGACAGATACGCAGTATTTT; cdr3_aa: CASSPDGATDTQYF
clone_size: few; d_call: .; v_call: TRBV6-5; j_call: TRBJ1-5; cdr3_nt: TGTGCCAGCAGTCGCACCTCGGTCGGGAATCAGCCCCAGCATTTT; cdr3_aa: CASSRTSVGNQPQHF
clone_size: .; d_call: .; v_call: TRBV30; j_call: TRBJ1-2; cdr3_nt: TGTGCCTGGAGTCCCGGGACACCCAACTATGGCTACACCTTC; cdr3_aa: CAWSPGTPNYGYTF
clone_size: few; d_call: .; v_call: TRBV5-6; j_call: TRBJ1-4; cdr3_nt: TGTGCCAGCAGCTTGGGTCGCGACGGGAACCCGACCCTCGGTGAAAAACTGTTTTTT; cdr3_aa: CASSLGRDGNPTLGEKLFF
clone_size: .; d_call: TRBD1; v_call: TRBV7-9; j_call: TRBJ2-7; cdr3_nt: TGTGCCAGCAGCTTCGGGACAGTCTCCTACGAGCAGTACTTC; cdr3_aa: CASSFGTVSYEQYF
clone_size: few; d_call: TRBD1; v_call: TRBV9; j_call: TRBJ2-1; cdr3_nt: TGTGCCAGCAGCGTAGACCGGGACAGGGAGGGAATTGAGCAGTTCTTC; cdr3_aa: CASSVDRDREGIEQFF
clone_size: few; d_call: .; v_call: TRBV6-1; j_call: TRBJ2-2; cdr3_nt: TGTGCCAGCAGCGATTCTTCACGGGGGGAGCTGTTTTTT; cdr3_aa: CASSDSSRGELFF
clone_size: .; d_call: TRBD2; v_call: TRBV9; j_call: TRBJ2-2; cdr3_nt: TGTGCCAGCAGCGTAACCCAGACTAGCGGGAGGTGGAACACCGGGGAGCTGTTTTTT; cdr3_aa: CASSVTQTSGRWNTGELFF
clone_size: .; d_call: TRBD1; v_call: TRBV10-3; j_call: TRBJ2-2; cdr3_nt: TGTGCCATCAGTCCACAGGGGGCTTCCGGGGAGCTGTTTTTT; cdr3_aa: CAISPQGASGELFF
clone_size: .; d_call: TRBD1; v_call: TRBV7-3; j_call: TRBJ2-3; cdr3_nt: TGTGCCAGCAGCCCGAACGGACAGGGTAGCACAGATACGCAGTATTTT; cdr3_aa: CASSPNGQGSTDTQYF
clone_size: .; d_call: .; v_call: TRBV9; j_call: TRBJ1-5; cdr3_nt: TGTGCCAGCAGCGCCGACGTTAAGAGGCCCCAGCATTTT; cdr3_aa: CASSADVKRPQHF
clone_size: many; d_call: .; v_call: TRBV19; j_call: TRBJ2-1; cdr3_nt: TGTGCCAGTAGGTTCAGGGAGTCCTACAATGAGCAGTTCTTC; cdr3_aa: CASRFRESYNEQFF
clone_size: few; d_call: .; v_call: TRBV19; j_call: TRBJ1-2; cdr3_nt: TGTGCCAGTAGTATACCGGGATCGAAGGGCTACACCTTC; cdr3_aa: CASSIPGSKGYTF
clone_size: few; d_call: .; v_call: TRBV6-5; j_call: TRBJ1-1; cdr3_nt: TGTGCCAGCACCCCGGGCACTGAAGCTTTCTTT; cdr3_aa: CASTPGTEAFF
clone_size: once; d_call: TRBD1; v_call: TRBV25-1; j_call: TRBJ1-2; cdr3_nt: TGTGCCAGCAGCCCCCCGGGACAGGGAGTAAGATACACCTTC; cdr3_aa: CASSPPGQGVRYTF
clone_size: .; d_call: .; v_call: TRBV5-1; j_call: TRBJ2-2; cdr3_nt: TGCGCCAGCAGCTTCCCGGCACATAATAGCTGGAGTGGTACCGGGGAGCTGTTTTTT; cdr3_aa: CASSFPAHNSWSGTGELFF
clone_size: .; d_call: TRBD1; v_call: TRBV5-6; j_call: TRBJ1-2; cdr3_nt: TGTGCCAGCAGCGGAGACAGGGTTGGCTACACCTTC; cdr3_aa: CASSGDRVGYTF
clone_size: few; d_call: TRBD1; v_call: TRBV7-2; j_call: TRBJ1-1; cdr3_nt: TGTGCCAGCAGACCCGCCCCCACAGGGGCTGGAGGGGCTTTCTTT; cdr3_aa: CASRPAPTGAGGAFF
clone_size: .; d_call: TRBD2; v_call: TRBV9; j_call: TRBJ2-1; cdr3_nt: TGTGCCAGCAGCGCCGTAGCGGGAGGTGTCTACAATGAGCAGTTCTTC; cdr3_aa: CASSAVAGGVYNEQFF
clone_size: .; d_call: .; v_call: TRBV19; j_call: TRBJ2-2; cdr3_nt: TGTGCCAGTAGTATAGGAACAATCACCGGGGAGCTGTTTTTT; cdr3_aa: CASSIGTITGELFF
clone_size: few; d_call: .; v_call: TRBV7-8; j_call: TRBJ2-3; cdr3_nt: TGTGCCAGCAGCCCTAGGGGCATGGGTACGCAGTATTTT; cdr3_aa: CASSPRGMGTQYF
clone_size: few; d_call: .; v_call: TRBV15; j_call: TRBJ2-3; cdr3_nt: TGTGCCACCAGCAGAGATGCTTCAACAGATACGCAGTATTTT; cdr3_aa: CATSRDASTDTQYF
clone_size: few; d_call: TRBD1; v_call: TRBV27; j_call: TRBJ1-2; cdr3_nt: TGTGCCAGCAGTTTATCATTTGGACAGGGGAGCTACACCTTC; cdr3_aa: CASSLSFGQGSYTF
clone_size: .; d_call: TRBD1; v_call: TRBV19; j_call: TRBJ1-6; cdr3_nt: TGTGCCAGTAGCCGACAGGGGGCACGGAATTCACCCCTCCACTTT; cdr3_aa: CASSRQGARNSPLHF
clone_size: .; d_call: .; v_call: TRBV28; j_call: TRBJ1-2; cdr3_nt: TGTGCCAGCAGTTTGAACGGCTATGGCTACACCTTC; cdr3_aa: CASSLNGYGYTF